Presented here are 26 T cell receptor beta chains from one specimen sequenced in a study of cytomegalovirus exposure and HLA in healthy donors. It was with 60 Vbeta and 13 Jbeta primers that the PCR ran. TCRdb's copy holds only in-frame clones and misses some; the assay was immunoSEQ multiplex PCR. Here the sample spans about 130,000 clones, 80% being singletons. Sequencing input: PBMCs. The receptors shown here come from a woman aged 40 to 50 in good health and CMV-seronegative.

The chain recombines TRBV20-1 with TRBJ2-3, with D perhaps TRBD1 (6 bases). V was trimmed by 7 bases and J by 6 bases, leaving 11 bases between them. The CDR3 loop spans 11 amino acids. Germline V gives CDR1 DFQATT, CDR2 SNEGSKA (reference sequence). DNA of the CDR3: TGCAGTGTAGGGGGTCCGGATACGCAGTATTTT. This gives the protein CSVGGPDTQYF.

V and J are TRBV15 and TRBJ1-4, with a weak D call TRBD1 (5 bases). Trimming shortened V by 8 bases and J by 0 bases, and 13 bases separated the two germline ends. The CDR3 totals 15 residues. Germline V lookup: CDR1 LNHNV, CDR2 YYDKDF (reference sequence). CDR3 sequence (DNA): TGTGCCACCTCTCGGGACTTTACAACTAATGAAAAACTGTTTTTT. The encoded protein is CATSRDFTTNEKLFF.

This clone has a single count. The chain couples TRBV5-1 to TRBJ2-7, with 7 bases that match TRBD1. J lost 2 bases, V lost 0 bases, and 5 bases had no gene match. Germline loops: CDR1 SGHRS, CDR2 YFSETQ. The CDR3 sequence is 15 residues long. CDR3 DNA: TGCGCCAGCAGCTTGGCCGGGGACAGTCCCTACGAGCAGTACTTC. Amino acids: CASSLAGDSPYEQYF. The full variable domain, completed using reference TRBV5-1 and TRBJ2-7, is KAGVTQTPRYLIKTRGQQVTLSCSPISGHRSVSWYQQTPGQGLQFLFEYFSETQRNKGNFPGRFSGRQFSNSRSEMNVSTLELGDSALYLCASSLAGDSPYEQYFGPGTRLTVT.

The chain is built from TRBV2 and TRBJ2-7; TRBD2 matches 14 bases. The V gene end was trimmed by 6 bases and the J gene end by 5 bases; junction bases not matched to a gene: 18. CDR3 length: 19 residues. The V gene's germline CDR1 is SNHLY and CDR2 FYNNEI. DNA for the CDR3: TGTGCCAGCAGACCCCGTCCGGGACTAGCGGGAGTCGTAGGAAACGAGCAGTACTTC. Its protein is CASRPRPGLAGVVGNEQYF. The full variable domain, in which reference TRBV2 and TRBJ2-7 provide the parts outside the CDR3, is EPEVTQTPSHQVTQMGQEVILRCVPISNHLYFYWYRQILGQKVEFLVSFYNNEISEKSEIFDDQFSVERPDGSNFTLKIRSTKLEDSAMYFCASRPRPGLAGVVGNEQYFGPGTRLTVT.

The gene calls are TRBV6-1 and TRBJ1-1, with 10 bases identical to TRBD1. This CDR3 region has 14 residues. CDR1 MNHNS and CDR2 SASEGT come from the germline V gene. V shed 6 bases, J shed 4 bases, and the junction held 5 bases outside the gene matches. The CDR3 region is CASRQDRGVTEAFF. DNA for the CDR3: TGTGCCAGCAGACAGGACAGGGGGGTCACTGAAGCTTTCTTT.

Notes on this clone: This sample also contains other DNA sequences that code for the same CDR3. The J gene is TRBJ2-2, the V gene TRBV18, with 8 bases lining up with TRBD2. The V gene end was trimmed by 3 bases and the J gene end by 0 bases; junction bases not matched to a gene: 0. There are 15 residues in the CDR3. Germline values: CDR1 KGHSH, CDR2 LQKENI. Here the CDR3 DNA reads TGTGCCAGCTCACCTAGCGGGACGAACACCGGGGAGCTGTTTTTT. Its protein is CASSPSGTNTGELFF.

The chain couples TRBV14 to TRBJ1-2; D may be TRBD1 (5 bases). CDR3 length: 14 residues. Germline loops: CDR1 SGHDN, CDR2 FVKESK. V lost 4 bases and J lost 3, with 12 bases in between. The CDR3 nucleotides are TGTGCCAGCAGCCCCCAGGGATGGGACTATGGCTACACCTTC. Residues: CASSPQGWDYGYTF.

The chain uses TRBV28 and TRBJ2-7, with 8 bases that match TRBD1. The V gene's germline CDR1 is MDHEN and CDR2 SYDVKM. The CDR3 totals 11 residues. V was pared by 5 bases and J by 9 bases, with 3 bases of the junction left unmatched. The CDR3 sequence: CASSPTGAQYF. In DNA form, the CDR3 reads TGTGCCAGCAGTCCGACAGGGGCGCAGTACTTC.

The chain uses TRBV4-2 and TRBJ1-4; D unclear. CDR1 LGHNA and CDR2 YNFKEQ come from the germline V gene. The germline V and J ends were trimmed by 4 bases and 0 bases, with 12 bases remaining between them. CDR3 length equals 16 residues. CDR3 in amino acids: CASSREGGATNEKLFF. CDR3 nucleotide sequence: TGTGCCAGCAGCCGTGAGGGCGGAGCAACTAATGAAAAACTGTTTTTT.

The genes are TRBV7-2 and TRBJ2-5; 11 bases are a match to TRBD2. CDR1 is SGHTA and CDR2 is FQGNSA in the germline V gene. There are 16 residues in the CDR3. J was trimmed by 1 base and V by 6 bases; bases with no gene match: 7. The CDR3 nucleotides read TGTGCCAGCAGAGCACTCGGGACTAGCGGCCAAGAGACCCAGTACTTC. Amino acids: CASRALGTSGQETQYF.

The rearrangement joins TRBV6-1 to TRBJ1-2, with D tentatively TRBD1 (5 bases). The CDR3 is made up of 14 amino acids. The germline V gene encodes CDR1 MNHNS and CDR2 SASEGT. V lost 3 bases to trimming and J lost 5 bases, with 13 bases between them. CDR3 protein: CASSDREGWYGYTF. CDR3 DNA sequence: TGTGCCAGCAGTGACAGGGAGGGTTGGTATGGCTACACCTTC.

The CDR3 loop reads CASSLSSGRPVPEEQYF. Written as DNA, the CDR3 is TGTGCCAGCAGCTTGAGTAGCGGGAGACCTGTTCCGGAGGAGCAGTACTTC. The V gene is TRBV11-2, the J gene TRBJ2-7, with 9 bases that match TRBD2. J lost 7 bases, V lost 3 bases, and 16 bases had no gene match. The CDR3 extends over 17 amino acids. Germline lookup yields CDR1 SGHAT and CDR2 FQNNGV.

The V call is TRBV7-8, the J call TRBJ2-1; D call uncertain. Trimming stripped 5 bases from V and 8 bases from J, with 13 bases between. The CDR3 consists of 13 residues. Germline V gives CDR1 SGHVS, CDR2 FQNEAQ. This CDR3 reads CASSPEVADEQFF. The CDR3 region has the DNA TGTGCCAGCAGCCCTGAAGTGGCAGATGAGCAGTTCTTC.

The gene calls are TRBV10-3 and TRBJ1-2, with D unresolved. With 7 bases removed from V and 6 bases from J, the gap between germline ends came to 21 bases. CDR3 length: 15 residues. Germline values: CDR1 ENHRY, CDR2 SYGVKD. The CDR3 nucleotides read TGTGCCATCAATACCCCTACCGGCGGTAGAGATGGCTACACCTTC. It specifies CAINTPTGGRDGYTF.

The CDR3 here is CASSPLWTGSTDTQYF. The CDR3 nucleotides read TGTGCCAGCAGCCCTCTCTGGACAGGGAGCACAGATACGCAGTATTTT. This chain joins TRBV7-9 and TRBJ2-3; 8 nucleotides match TRBD1. With V trimmed by 5 bases and J by 0 bases, 7 bases remained unmatched. The V gene's germline CDR1 is SEHNR and CDR2 FQNEAQ (reference sequence). The CDR3 contains 16 residues.

This chain links TRBV11-2 with TRBJ2-3; D is perhaps TRBD2 (6 bases). V lost 1 base to trimming and J lost 6 bases, with 11 bases between them. CDR3 length: 14 residues. Germline assignment: CDR1 SGHAT and CDR2 FQNNGV. CDR3 loop: CASSLARLGDTQYF. For the CDR3, the DNA is TGTGCCAGCAGCTTAGCCCGACTAGGGGATACGCAGTATTTT. Using reference TRBV11-2 and TRBJ2-3 for the parts outside the CDR3, the full variable domain is EAGVAQSPRYKIIEKRQSVAFWCNPISGHATLYWYQQILGQGPKLLIQFQNNGVVDDSQLPKDRFSAERLKGVDSTLKIQPAKLEDSAVYLCASSLARLGDTQYFGPGTRLTVL.

The chain couples TRBV27 to TRBJ2-3; 12 nucleotides agree with TRBD2. Germline V gene sequence: CDR1 MNHEY, CDR2 SMNVEV (reference sequence). The CDR3 has 16 residues. The junction had 6 bases not matched to a gene; V was cut back by 5 bases and J by 3 bases. CDR3 nucleotides: TGTGCCAGCAGTGGGCCTAGCGGGGGGGCAACAGATACGCAGTATTTT. Residues: CASSGPSGGATDTQYF.

This chain connects TRBV27 to TRBJ1-2; D may be TRBD1 (6 bases). Germline V gene lookup returns CDR1 MNHEY and CDR2 SMNVEV (reference sequence). The CDR3 spans 14 residues. V dropped 3 bases and J dropped 5 bases, with 13 bases sitting between them. CDR3 sequence: CASSFKGGGYGYTF. The CDR3 DNA reads as TGTGCCAGCAGTTTCAAAGGGGGTGGGTATGGCTACACCTTC.

The CDR3 DNA follows: TGTGCCAGCAGGGGGACAGGGGATCACATTCAGTACTTC. It codes for CASRGTGDHIQYF. This rearrangement joins TRBV27 to TRBJ2-4, with 10 bases matching TRBD1. This CDR3 is 13 amino acids long. With V trimmed by 6 bases and J by 8 bases, 4 bases remained unmatched. CDR1 MNHEY and CDR2 SMNVEV come from the germline V gene (reference sequence).

V and J are TRBV5-1 and TRBJ2-6; D ambiguous. Germline V CDR1 and CDR2: SGHRS, YFSETQ. This CDR3 has 19 residues. V shed 2 bases and J shed 0 bases, with 18 bases lying between them. CDR3 sequence: CASSFSGQAPVSGANVLTF. In DNA form, the CDR3 reads TGCGCCAGCAGCTTTAGTGGCCAGGCCCCGGTCTCTGGGGCCAACGTCCTGACTTTC. Full variable domain (remainder filled in from reference TRBV5-1 and TRBJ2-6): KAGVTQTPRYLIKTRGQQVTLSCSPISGHRSVSWYQQTPGQGLQFLFEYFSETQRNKGNFPGRFSGRQFSNSRSEMNVSTLELGDSALYLCASSFSGQAPVSGANVLTFGAGSRLTVL.

This chain joins TRBV28 and TRBJ2-7; 10 bases match TRBD1. V was pared by 7 bases and J by 3 bases, with 9 bases of the junction left unmatched. Germline CDR1 and CDR2: MDHEN and SYDVKM. The CDR3 runs 15 residues. CDR3 sequence (DNA): TGTGCCAGCAACCTCCGGACAGGGGGAGGCTACGAGCAGTACTTC. This encodes CASNLRTGGGYEQYF. The entire variable domain, with the rest obtained from reference TRBV28 and TRBJ2-7, is as follows: DVKVTQSSRYLVKRTGEKVFLECVQDMDHENMFWYRQDPGLGLRLIYFSYDVKMKEKGDIPEGYSVSREKKERFSLILESASTNQTSMYLCASNLRTGGGYEQYFGPGTRLTVT.

In this sample, this clone turned up once. This rearrangement joins TRBV5-1 to TRBJ2-7; D is perhaps TRBD1 (5 bases). The V gene's germline CDR1 is SGHRS and CDR2 YFSETQ. Trimming took off 4 bases at V and 6 bases at J, with 14 bases between the two ends. CDR3 length equals 13 residues. CDR3 DNA sequence: TGCGCCAGCAGCCGTGAACAGGTGGCCGAGCAGTACTTC. This translates into CASSREQVAEQYF. The full variable domain, its missing parts supplied by reference TRBV5-1 and TRBJ2-7, is KAGVTQTPRYLIKTRGQQVTLSCSPISGHRSVSWYQQTPGQGLQFLFEYFSETQRNKGNFPGRFSGRQFSNSRSEMNVSTLELGDSALYLCASSREQVAEQYFGPGTRLTVT.

This clone was seen just once. This sequence joins TRBV28 and TRBJ2-5; 8 nucleotides agree with TRBD2. Germline CDR1 and CDR2: MDHEN and SYDVKM. The trim removed 4 bases at V and 13 bases at J, leaving 8 bases unmatched. The length of the CDR3 is 12 residues. The CDR3 region has the DNA TGTGCCAGCAGTTCGACTAGCGTATATGGGTACTTC. Encoded protein: CASSSTSVYGYF. The complete variable domain, with remaining parts taken from reference TRBV28 and TRBJ2-5, reads DVKVTQSSRYLVKRTGEKVFLECVQDMDHENMFWYRQDPGLGLRLIYFSYDVKMKEKGDIPEGYSVSREKKERFSLILESASTNQTSMYLCASSSTSVYGYFGPGTRLLVL.

The chain links TRBV5-1 to TRBJ1-1; D is unclear. V was clipped by 4 bases and J by 2 bases, with 15 bases between them. CDR1 is SGHRS and CDR2 is YFSETQ in the germline V gene. CDR3 length equals 15 residues. This chain's CDR3 is CASSPRVRDNTEAFF. CDR3 nucleotides: TGCGCCAGCAGCCCCCGGGTGAGGGATAACACTGAAGCTTTCTTT.

The chain joins TRBV7-2 to TRBJ1-1; D unresolved. Trimming took off 5 bases at V and 0 bases at J, with 7 bases between the two ends. This CDR3 is built from 13 residues. The germline V gene encodes CDR1 SGHTA and CDR2 FQGNSA. The CDR3 DNA reads as TGTGCCAGCAGCCCCAGATTGAACACTGAAGCTTTCTTT. Its translation: CASSPRLNTEAFF.

The rearrangement uses TRBV6-1 and TRBJ2-2, with a tentative D call TRBD2 (5 bases). V was cut by 8 bases and J by 0 bases, with 13 bases left in between. The CDR3 has 15 amino acids. The germline V gene has CDR1 MNHNS and CDR2 SASEGT. Here the CDR3 reads CASLRRPANTGELFF. The CDR3 DNA reads as TGTGCCAGCTTGAGGAGGCCCGCGAACACCGGGGAGCTGTTTTTT.